Shown below are 30 T cell receptor beta chains from a single sample sequenced in a study of T-cell memory formation after mild COVID-19. TCRdb processed the 5' RACE reads anew with MiXCR; each CDR3 protein has one entry. Of fewer than 250,000 distinct CDR3 sequences listed, more than 9% are singletons. The sample was PBMCs or a T cell subset sorted from them (not recorded which). These receptors originate from a man aged 18 to 30 who had mild COVID-19 (a few samples of this study predate the infection). Cell type and time point are not known.

This clonotype was picked up many times. The V and J genes are TRBV18 and TRBJ1-5, with D maybe TRBD1 (6 bases). CDR1 is KGHSH, CDR2 LQKENI, per germline. Trimming shortened V by 1 base and J by 5 bases, and 6 bases separated the two germline ends. This CDR3 spans 13 amino acids. CDR3 sequence (DNA): TGTGCCAGCTCACCACGACAGGATCAGCCCCAGCATTTT. Translating gives CASSPRQDQPQHF.

This chain joins TRBV28 and TRBJ1-2; no clear D. This CDR3 has 12 amino acids. V lost 7 bases, J lost 5 bases, and 11 bases lay in between. CDR1 and CDR2 (germline): MDHEN, SYDVKM. The CDR3 nucleotides are TGTGCCAGCACTAAACAGCATTATGGCTACACCTTC. Residues: CASTKQHYGYTF.

This chain connects TRBV6-6 to TRBJ2-2, with TRBD2 as a possible D gene (6 bases). CDR3 length: 15 amino acids. CDR1 is MNHNY and CDR2 is SVGAGI in the germline V gene (reference sequence). Trimming shortened V by 4 bases and J by 4 bases, and 13 bases separated the two germline ends. The CDR3 DNA follows: TGTGCCAGCAGTTTGCCGGGACTCTCCACCGGGGAGCTGTTTTTT. Translation gives CASSLPGLSTGELFF.

CDR3 loop: CSVEVASGAQETQYF. CDR3 DNA: TGCAGCGTTGAGGTGGCTAGCGGAGCGCAAGAGACCCAGTACTTC. The chain recombines TRBV29-1 with TRBJ2-5; 7 nucleotides line up with TRBD2. The CDR3 sequence is 15 residues long. Germline V gene sequence: CDR1 SQVTM, CDR2 ANQGSEA. Unmatched junction bases numbered 9, after V lost 3 bases and J lost 2 bases.

V usage is TRBV11-2 and J usage is TRBJ1-4; 8 bases fit TRBD1. The junction had 13 bases not matched to a gene; V was cut back by 5 bases and J by 8 bases. CDR3 length: 16 amino acids. Germline lookup yields CDR1 SGHAT and CDR2 FQNNGV. The CDR3 loop reads CASSPDGTGPEEKLFF. As DNA, the CDR3 is TGTGCCAGCAGCCCAGATGGGACAGGACCAGAAGAAAAACTGTTTTTT.

This clonotype was seen repeatedly, ten times or more. The chain combines TRBV5-1 with TRBJ2-3, with unresolved D. CDR1 is SGHRS, CDR2 YFSETQ, per germline. Between the trimmed V and J ends, which lost 4 bases and 3 bases, there was a span of 6 bases. There are 12 residues in the CDR3. The CDR3 region is CASSQLTDTQYF. The CDR3, as DNA: TGCGCCAGCAGCCAGCTAACAGATACGCAGTATTTT. Supplemented by reference TRBV5-1 and TRBJ2-3, the full variable domain reads KAGVTQTPRYLIKTRGQQVTLSCSPISGHRSVSWYQQTPGQGLQFLFEYFSETQRNKGNFPGRFSGRQFSNSRSEMNVSTLELGDSALYLCASSQLTDTQYFGPGTRLTVL.

The chain employs TRBV28 and TRBJ2-4; D remains unclear. Per germline, CDR1 MDHEN and CDR2 SYDVKM. The CDR3 has 14 amino acids. V was pared by 7 bases and J by 3 bases, with 13 bases between. CDR3 sequence reads: CASTRSGSKNIQYF. The CDR3, as DNA: TGTGCCAGCACCCGGTCCGGTAGCAAAAACATTCAGTACTTC.

This clonotype was found a few times. The chain links TRBV28 to TRBJ1-5; tentatively, D is TRBD1 (5 bases). The length of the CDR3 is 14 residues. Trimming cost V 6 bases and J 8 bases, with 17 bases left between them. Germline V gives CDR1 MDHEN, CDR2 SYDVKM. CDR3 in DNA: TGTGCCAGCAGCAGCCCTCAGGGCCGCGAGCCCCAGCATTTT. Amino acid sequence: CASSSPQGREPQHF.

This clonotype came up a few times. The chain is built from TRBV4-3 and TRBJ2-3; D gene ambiguous. The CDR3 consists of 13 residues. Trimming removed 0 bases at V and 2 bases at J, with 3 bases between. Germline V lookup: CDR1 LGHNA, CDR2 YSLEER. The CDR3 is CASSQEATDTQYF. The CDR3, as DNA: TGCGCCAGCAGCCAAGAAGCCACAGATACGCAGTATTTT.

This clonotype was detected only a few times. The CDR3 loop is CASSTWTGINYGYTF. The CDR3 DNA reads TGTGCCAGCTCAACATGGACAGGCATAAACTATGGCTACACCTTC. V is TRBV18 and J is TRBJ1-2; 7 nucleotides align to TRBD1. The CDR3 length is 15 residues. The germline gives CDR1 KGHSH, CDR2 LQKENI. The J segment lost 2 bases and the V segment lost 5 bases, leaving 8 bases of the junction unmatched. Full variable domain (outside the CDR3, taken from reference TRBV18 and TRBJ1-2): NAGVMQNPRHLVRRRGQEARLRCSPMKGHSHVYWYRQLPEEGLKFMVYLQKENIIDESGMPKERFSAEFPKEGPSILRIQQVVRGDSAAYFCASSTWTGINYGYTFGSGTRLTVV.

This sequence joins TRBV4-1 and TRBJ1-2; D gene ambiguous. V lost 5 bases and J 3 bases, leaving 19 bases between the germline ends. In germline, CDR1 is MGHRA, CDR2 YSYEKL. The CDR3 covers 16 residues. The DNA for the CDR3 is TGCGCCAGCAGCTTTTCCCCGGGGAGGAACCACTATGGCTACACCTTC. It specifies CASSFSPGRNHYGYTF.

This chain links TRBV7-2 with TRBJ2-3; no clear D gene. The V and J ends lost 5 bases and 1 base respectively, with 10 bases between them. Germline V gives CDR1 SGHTA, CDR2 FQGNSA. The CDR3 is 14 amino acids. The CDR3 DNA is TGTGCCAGCAGCCGCACTTACGGCACAGATACGCAGTATTTT. Encoded protein: CASSRTYGTDTQYF.

The chain is built from TRBV9 and TRBJ1-2, with 8 positions matching TRBD1. The J segment lost 7 bases and the V segment lost 3 bases, leaving 8 bases of the junction unmatched. Germline loops: CDR1 SGDLS, CDR2 YYNGEE. The CDR3 has 14 residues. The CDR3: CASSAPGTGGGYTF. In nucleotides, the CDR3 is TGTGCCAGCAGCGCCCCCGGGACAGGCGGTGGCTACACCTTC.

The rearrangement joins TRBV5-1 to TRBJ2-1; TRBD1 matches at 7 bases. Germline-derived CDR1 and CDR2 are SGHRS and YFSETQ. The CDR3 extends over 15 amino acids. Trimming at V came to 0 bases and at J to 5 bases, leaving 5 bases not matched to a gene. In DNA, the CDR3 is TGCGCCAGCAGCTTGGGGCAGGGGGACCACAATGAGCAGTTCTTC. This encodes CASSLGQGDHNEQFF. Using reference TRBV5-1 and TRBJ2-1 for the parts outside the CDR3, the full variable domain is KAGVTQTPRYLIKTRGQQVTLSCSPISGHRSVSWYQQTPGQGLQFLFEYFSETQRNKGNFPGRFSGRQFSNSRSEMNVSTLELGDSALYLCASSLGQGDHNEQFFGPGTRLTVL.

This chain uses TRBV20-1 with TRBJ2-7, with D possibly TRBD2 on 6 matching bases. Deletions cut 4 bases from V and 3 bases from J, with 13 bases between. This CDR3 comprises 13 residues. Germline CDR1 DFQATT, CDR2 SNEGSKA (reference sequence). CDR3 in DNA: TGCAGTGCTAAATTCGGGAGAGACTACGAGCAGTACTTC. It is translated as CSAKFGRDYEQYF.

The rearrangement joins TRBV2 to TRBJ1-1, with D possibly being TRBD1 (6 bases). This CDR3 region has 14 residues. The V and J ends lost 6 bases and 5 bases respectively, with 16 bases between them. From germline, CDR1 is SNHLY and CDR2 FYNNEI. The CDR3 DNA reads TGTGCCAGCAGCAAGGTTACGGGGGCTACTGAAGCTTTCTTT. It codes for CASSKVTGATEAFF.

The V call is TRBV6-6, the J call TRBJ2-1, with TRBD2 matching over 11 bases. This CDR3 spans 15 amino acids. Per germline, CDR1 MNHNY and CDR2 SVGAGI (reference sequence). V gave up 2 bases and J gave up 8 bases; unmatched junction bases: 5. CDR3 loop: CASSYLAGGSYEQFF. The CDR3 DNA is TGTGCCAGCAGTTACCTAGCGGGGGGATCATATGAGCAGTTCTTC.

This clonotype was picked up a small number of times. The chain combines TRBV18 with TRBJ1-1; D uncertain. V dropped 0 bases and J dropped 1 base, with 9 bases sitting between them. Germline V CDR1 and CDR2: KGHSH, LQKENI. This CDR3 is 15 amino acids long. The CDR3 loop reads CASSPPDRGNTEAFF. CDR3 nucleotides: TGTGCCAGCTCACCACCGGACCGGGGGAACACTGAAGCTTTCTTT.

This clonotype was found many times. V gene TRBV28 combines with J gene TRBJ1-2; D possibly corresponds to TRBD1 (6 bases). CDR1 is MDHEN and CDR2 is SYDVKM in the germline V gene. CDR3 length: 14 amino acids. V was shortened by 6 bases and J by 4 bases, with 15 bases between the two germline ends. CDR3 sequence: CASRLVTGRYGYTF. The DNA for the CDR3 is TGTGCCAGCAGATTGGTGACAGGTCGCTATGGCTACACCTTC.

J is TRBJ1-2 and V is TRBV29-1; D ambiguous. V lost 4 bases, J lost 3 bases, and 6 bases lay in between. The CDR3 has 11 residues. Germline V lookup: CDR1 SQVTM, CDR2 ANQGSEA. The CDR3 here is CSVAYYYGYTF. Written as DNA, the CDR3 is TGCAGCGTTGCCTATTACTATGGCTACACCTTC.

A note on this clonotype: A much larger clone lies a single base off, so this may be a read error. The chain carries TRBV5-1 and TRBJ1-3; D is perhaps TRBD1 (5 bases). CDR3 length: 14 amino acids. Germline lookup yields CDR1 SGHRS and CDR2 YFSETQ. The CDR3 loop is CDSSPGEGGNTIYF. DNA of the CDR3: TGCGACAGCAGCCCGGGGGAAGGCGGAAACACCATATATTTT.

This clonotype has just a few counts. As DNA, the CDR3 is TGCAGTGCTAGAGATCGGAGGGGTGAAGAGACCCAGTACTTC. This gives the protein CSARDRRGEETQYF. The chain carries TRBV20-1 and TRBJ2-5; D is possibly TRBD2 (6 bases). CDR3 length equals 14 residues. The V gene's germline CDR1 is DFQATT and CDR2 SNEGSKA (reference sequence). V was trimmed by 0 bases and J by 3 bases, leaving 11 bases between them.

This clonotype occurred many times. The chain joins TRBV7-2 to TRBJ2-7; 8 bases line up with TRBD2. V shed 3 bases and J 2 bases; nucleotides not matched to a gene: 6. The germline V gene has CDR1 SGHTA and CDR2 FQGNSA. The CDR3 runs 15 residues. DNA for the CDR3: TGTGCCAGCAGCTTCCAGACTAGCGCCCCCTACGAGCAGTACTTC. Its protein product is CASSFQTSAPYEQYF.

This clonotype was seen a handful of times. This chain links TRBV6-1 with TRBJ2-3; 9 bases map to TRBD2. The CDR3 runs to 13 residues. Germline V lookup: CDR1 MNHNS, CDR2 SASEGT. V gave up 8 bases and J gave up 8 bases; unmatched junction bases: 8. The chain's CDR3 is CASQVAGEGTQYF. CDR3 DNA sequence: TGTGCCAGCCAGGTAGCGGGGGAAGGTACGCAGTATTTT.

V gene TRBV5-1 combines with J gene TRBJ2-3; tentatively, D is TRBD1 or TRBD2 (6 bases each). The germline V and J ends were trimmed by 0 bases and 4 bases, with 12 bases remaining between them. Germline CDR1 is SGHRS and CDR2 is YFSETQ. This CDR3 region has 15 residues. DNA of the CDR3: TGCGCCAGCAGCTTGGAGGGGGGTTCCCCAGATACGCAGTATTTT. This gives the protein CASSLEGGSPDTQYF.

The genes are TRBV7-2 and TRBJ2-3, with TRBD2 matching 15 bases. V shed 9 bases and J 4 bases; nucleotides not matched to a gene: 5. Germline V lookup: CDR1 SGHTA, CDR2 FQGNSA. The CDR3 is 15 amino acids. CDR3 nucleotide sequence: TGTGCCAGTCTGAGGACTAGCGGGGGGGCAGATACGCAGTATTTT. It encodes CASLRTSGGADTQYF.

In its sample, this clonotype was seen a few times. V usage is TRBV2 and J usage is TRBJ2-5; D gene unclear. Germline values: CDR1 SNHLY, CDR2 FYNNEI. V lost 8 bases and J 5 bases, leaving 9 bases between the germline ends. The CDR3 covers 11 residues. CDR3 region: CASGAGETQYF. The CDR3 coding sequence is TGTGCCAGCGGCGCTGGGGAGACCCAGTACTTC.

The chain joins TRBV7-2 to TRBJ1-2; D gene uncertain. Germline-derived CDR1 and CDR2 are SGHTA and FQGNSA. With 6 bases removed from V and 4 bases from J, the gap between germline ends came to 15 bases. The CDR3 sequence is 14 residues long. The CDR3 here is CASSLRLAIYGYTF. In nucleotides, the CDR3 is TGTGCCAGCAGTCTACGCTTGGCAATCTATGGCTACACCTTC.

This clonotype was observed a few times. Here the CDR3 reads CASSQSGGKAYEQYF. The CDR3 DNA sequence: TGTGCCAGCAGCCAAAGCGGGGGGAAGGCCTACGAGCAGTACTTC. The chain links TRBV14 to TRBJ2-7, with 9 positions matching TRBD2. There are 15 residues in the CDR3. Germline values: CDR1 SGHDN, CDR2 FVKESK. Trimming at V came to 2 bases and at J to 2 bases, leaving 4 bases not matched to a gene.

This clonotype was picked up a small number of times. The chain couples TRBV7-9 to TRBJ1-3; D is unclear. This CDR3 spans 16 amino acids. Germline values: CDR1 SEHNR, CDR2 FQNEAQ (reference sequence). Trimming stripped 5 bases from V and 5 bases from J, with 19 bases between. The CDR3 coding sequence is TGTGCCAGCAGCCCCGAGTATTGGACGGCCCGAAACACCATATATTTT. As protein: CASSPEYWTARNTIYF.